The 4 T cell receptor beta chains in this list originate from one sample, sequenced in a study of T cells after yellow fever vaccination. TCRdb reprocessed the 5' RACE reads with MiXCR, giving one entry per CDR3 protein. The data show some 400,000 distinct CDR3 sequences, with around 6.4% seen just once and 15% held by the top ten. The input for sequencing was PBMCs, taken 5 days after the yellow fever booster vaccination. Receptors originate from a man between 25 and 39 years old who received the YFV17D yellow fever vaccine.

This clonotype has at least ten counts. J is TRBJ2-1 and V is TRBV6-5, with a weak D call TRBD1 (5 bases). The ends were cut back, 2 bases at V and 8 bases at J, with 10 bases in the middle. This CDR3 is built from 13 residues. Germline V CDR1 and CDR2: MNHEY, SVGAGI. The chain's CDR3 is CASSYGRVDEQFF. The CDR3 region has the DNA TGTGCCAGCAGTTACGGCAGGGTCGATGAGCAGTTCTTC.

This clonotype has a count of ten or more. The chain employs TRBV20-1 and TRBJ2-3; D not resolved. The germline V and J ends were trimmed by 6 bases and 2 bases, with 9 bases remaining between them. The CDR3 loop spans 12 amino acids. The germline V gene encodes CDR1 DFQATT and CDR2 SNEGSKA (reference sequence). The CDR3 coding sequence is TGCAGTGCCAGGCCCGTCACAGATACGCAGTATTTT. Translation gives CSARPVTDTQYF.

This clonotype was found a few times. V and J are TRBV7-2 and TRBJ1-2, with no clear D. In germline, CDR1 is SGHTA, CDR2 FQGNSA. The length of the CDR3 is 15 residues. Trimming removed 4 bases from V and 5 bases from J, with 17 bases in between. For the CDR3, the DNA is TGTGCCAGCAGCTCCAGGCAGTGGGCTCAGTATGGCTACACCTTC. Translation gives CASSSRQWAQYGYTF. The whole variable domain, filled in from reference TRBV7-2 and TRBJ1-2, reads GAGVSQSPSNKVTEKGKDVELRCDPISGHTALYWYRQSLGQGLEFLIYFQGNSAPDKSGLPSDRFSAERTGGSVSTLTIQRTQQEDSAVYLCASSSRQWAQYGYTFGSGTRLTVV.

This clonotype was detected a few times. J is TRBJ1-5 and V is TRBV5-4, with no clear D. Germline CDR1 is SGHNT and CDR2 is YYREEE (reference sequence). The CDR3 sequence is 13 residues long. The germline V and J ends were trimmed by 2 bases and 8 bases, with 11 bases remaining between them. The CDR3 loop reads CASSFDGREPQHF. CDR3 coding DNA: TGTGCCAGCAGCTTCGACGGCCGAGAGCCCCAGCATTTT.